This T cell receptor beta chain was captured in a study of blood T cell repertoires in COVID-19. About the study: T cells, B-cell-depleted T cells, or PBMCs supplied cDNA or gDNA.

Original analysis: Estimates of nucleated cell counts were drawn from the amplification of reference gene primers. Using immunoSEQ multiplex PCR, the repertoire was profiled, and TCRdb retains in-frame clones only, with some absent. That table is the source of V, J and clone size, and D and trimming were worked out from the DNA. The table lists over 85,000 clones, around 90% of them singletons. Sequenced material: peripheral blood. This TCR was sampled from a woman aged 45-65 years with COVID-19, enrolled during active disease.

The CDR3 reads CASSPGTGSGQPQHF. The DNA for the CDR3 is TGTGCCAGCTCACCAGGGACAGGGTCAGGTCAGCCCCAGCATTTT. This rearrangement joins TRBV18 to TRBJ1-5; 9 bases are shared with TRBD1. This CDR3 spans 15 amino acids. V lost 2 bases to trimming and J lost 6 bases; unmatched junction nucleotides: 5. Looked up from germline, CDR1 is KGHSH and CDR2 is LQKENI.